This TCR beta chain was sequenced for a study of T cell responses to AZD1222 COVID-19 vaccine. Study-wide points: Reportedly, close to half of spike-specific TCRs are directed against unmutated variant regions. After the peak T cell response, and only then, were repertoires sampled.

This clone has more than one count but fewer than ten. The antigen is undetermined. The protocol was immunoSEQ multiplex PCR, while the TCRdb copy is restricted to in-frame clones and leaves out a portion. The sample lists about 160,000 clones, 85% to 90% occurring once. There are 17 residues in the CDR3. V lost 0 bases and J 0 bases, leaving 9 bases between the germline ends. CDR1 and CDR2 (germline): MNHEY, SMNVEV (reference sequence). The sequencing used peripheral blood, collected on day 0 of AZD1222 vaccination. The TCR was taken from an adult in good health. The rearrangement links TRBV27 to TRBJ2-6; D is unclear. The CDR3 here is CASSLSDRLSGANVLTF. The CDR3 DNA reads as TGTGCCAGCAGTTTATCTGATAGGCTCTCTGGGGCCAACGTCCTGACTTTC.